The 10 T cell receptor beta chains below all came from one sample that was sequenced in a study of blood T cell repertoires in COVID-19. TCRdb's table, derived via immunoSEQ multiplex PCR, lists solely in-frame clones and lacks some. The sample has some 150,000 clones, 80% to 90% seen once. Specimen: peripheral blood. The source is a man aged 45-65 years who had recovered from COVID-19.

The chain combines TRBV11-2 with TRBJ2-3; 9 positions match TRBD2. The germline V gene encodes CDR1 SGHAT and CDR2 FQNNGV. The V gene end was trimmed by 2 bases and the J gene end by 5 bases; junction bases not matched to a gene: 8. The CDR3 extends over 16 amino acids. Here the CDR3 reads CASSLQGGGAVDTQYF. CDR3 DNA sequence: TGTGCCAGCAGCTTACAGGGCGGGGGGGCAGTAGATACGCAGTATTTT.

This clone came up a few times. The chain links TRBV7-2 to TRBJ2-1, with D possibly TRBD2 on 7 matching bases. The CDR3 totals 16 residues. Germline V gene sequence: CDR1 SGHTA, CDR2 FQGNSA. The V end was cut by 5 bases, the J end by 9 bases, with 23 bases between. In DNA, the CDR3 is TGTGCCAGCAGCCTACTAAACGTCCGGGGGGCGGCTGAGCAGTTCTTC. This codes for CASSLLNVRGAAEQFF.

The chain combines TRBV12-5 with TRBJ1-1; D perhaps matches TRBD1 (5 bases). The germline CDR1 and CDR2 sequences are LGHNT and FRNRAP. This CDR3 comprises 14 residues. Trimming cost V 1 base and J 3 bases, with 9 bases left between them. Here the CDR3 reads CASGLGTLYTEAFF. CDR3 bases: TGTGCTAGTGGTTTGGGGACACTTTACACTGAAGCTTTCTTT.

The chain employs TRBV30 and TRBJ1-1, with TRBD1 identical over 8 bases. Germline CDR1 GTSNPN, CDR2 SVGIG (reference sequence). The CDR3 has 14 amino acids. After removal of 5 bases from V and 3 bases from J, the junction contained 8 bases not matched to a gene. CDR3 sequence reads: CAWGTGRGDTEAFF. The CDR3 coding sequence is TGTGCCTGGGGGACAGGCCGGGGGGACACTGAAGCTTTCTTT.

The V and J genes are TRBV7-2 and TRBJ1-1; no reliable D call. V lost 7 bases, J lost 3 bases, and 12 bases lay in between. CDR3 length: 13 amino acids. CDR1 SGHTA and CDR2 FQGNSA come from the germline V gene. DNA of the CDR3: TGTGCCAGCAAAACCCGGGAAGACACTGAAGCTTTCTTT. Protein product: CASKTREDTEAFF. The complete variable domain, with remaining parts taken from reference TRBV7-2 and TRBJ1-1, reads GAGVSQSPSNKVTEKGKDVELRCDPISGHTALYWYRQSLGQGLEFLIYFQGNSAPDKSGLPSDRFSAERTGGSVSTLTIQRTQQEDSAVYLCASKTREDTEAFFGQGTRLTVV.

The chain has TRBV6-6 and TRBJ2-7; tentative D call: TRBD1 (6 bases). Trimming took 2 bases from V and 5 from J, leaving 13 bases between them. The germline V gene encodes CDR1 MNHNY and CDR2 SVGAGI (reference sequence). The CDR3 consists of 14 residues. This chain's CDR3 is CASSYGTRTDEQYF. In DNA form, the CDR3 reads TGTGCCAGCAGTTACGGCACCCGGACAGACGAGCAGTACTTC.

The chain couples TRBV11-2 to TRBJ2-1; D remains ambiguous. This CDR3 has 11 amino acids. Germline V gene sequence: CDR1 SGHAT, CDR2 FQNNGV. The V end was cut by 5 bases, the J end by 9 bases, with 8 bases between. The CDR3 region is CASSLMAEQFF. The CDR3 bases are TGTGCCAGCAGCCTCATGGCTGAGCAGTTCTTC.

DNA of the CDR3: TGTGCCAGCGCGCCTTCGGAGGGGGGAAACACCATATATTTT. Protein: CASAPSEGGNTIYF. The rearrangement joins TRBV3-1 (or the pseudogene TRBV3-2) to TRBJ1-3; the D gene is possibly TRBD1 (5 bases). CDR3 length: 14 residues. CDR1 LGHDT and CDR2 YNNKEL come from the germline V gene (reference sequence). V gave up 8 bases and J gave up 4 bases, with 15 bases separating them.

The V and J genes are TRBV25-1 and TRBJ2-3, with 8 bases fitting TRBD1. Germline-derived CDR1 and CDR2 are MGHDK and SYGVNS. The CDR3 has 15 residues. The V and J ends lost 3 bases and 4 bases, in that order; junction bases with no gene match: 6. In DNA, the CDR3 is TGTGCCAGCAGTGACCGGGACAGGAGTCCAGATACGCAGTATTTT. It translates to CASSDRDRSPDTQYF.

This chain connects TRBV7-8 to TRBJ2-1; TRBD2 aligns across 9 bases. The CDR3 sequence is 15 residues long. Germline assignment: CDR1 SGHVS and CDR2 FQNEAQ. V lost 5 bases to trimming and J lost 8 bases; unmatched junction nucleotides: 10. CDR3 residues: CASSQQGLASHEQFF. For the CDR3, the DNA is TGTGCCAGCAGCCAACAAGGACTAGCGAGCCATGAGCAGTTCTTC.